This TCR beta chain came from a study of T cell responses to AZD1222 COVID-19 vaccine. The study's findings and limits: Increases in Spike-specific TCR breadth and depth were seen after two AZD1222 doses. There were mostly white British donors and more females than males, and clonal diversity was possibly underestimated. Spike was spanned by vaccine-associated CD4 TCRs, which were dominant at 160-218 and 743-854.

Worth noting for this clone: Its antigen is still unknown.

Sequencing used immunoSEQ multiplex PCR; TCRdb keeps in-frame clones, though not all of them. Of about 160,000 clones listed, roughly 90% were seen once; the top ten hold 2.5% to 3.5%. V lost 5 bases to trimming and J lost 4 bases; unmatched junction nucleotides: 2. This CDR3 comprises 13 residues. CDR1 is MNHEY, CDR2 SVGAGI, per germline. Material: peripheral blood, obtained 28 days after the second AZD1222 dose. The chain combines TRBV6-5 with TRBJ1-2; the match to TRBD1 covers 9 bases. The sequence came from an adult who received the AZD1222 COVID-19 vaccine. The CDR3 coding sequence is TGTGCCAGCAGTCCGGACAGGGGCTATGGCTACACCTTC. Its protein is CASSPDRGYGYTF.